What follows are 32 T cell receptor beta chains derived from one specimen sequenced in a study of T cells after yellow fever vaccination. TCRdb re-derived calls from the 5' RACE reads in MiXCR, one entry per CDR3 protein. The top ten clones hold 15% of a sample with some 400,000 distinct CDR3 sequences, roughly 6.1% of them seen once. Sequenced material: PBMCs, taken 5 days after the yellow fever booster vaccination. All receptors derive from a man under 40 who received the YFV17D yellow fever vaccine.

There are many counts of this clonotype. The chain uses TRBV5-1 and TRBJ2-1; 7 bases are shared with TRBD1. After removal of 7 bases from V and 5 bases from J, the junction contained 9 bases not matched to a gene. The CDR3 has 14 amino acids. Germline lookup yields CDR1 SGHRS and CDR2 YFSETQ. The CDR3 spells CASPQGVCHNEQFF. In DNA form, the CDR3 reads TGCGCCAGCCCCCAGGGGGTGTGCCACAATGAGCAGTTCTTC.

This rearrangement joins TRBV7-2 to TRBJ2-2, with a possible D match to TRBD2 (5 bases). V was cut by 5 bases and J by 5 bases, with 12 bases left in between. CDR3 length: 14 residues. The V gene's germline CDR1 is SGHTA and CDR2 FQGNSA. This chain's CDR3 is CASSPPWETGELFF. DNA for the CDR3: TGTGCCAGCAGCCCACCCTGGGAGACCGGGGAGCTGTTTTTT.

This clonotype turned up a few times. The chain combines TRBV4-3 with TRBJ2-3, with D possibly matching TRBD2 (7 bases). Germline CDR1 and CDR2: LGHNA and YSLEER. The CDR3 is 17 residues long. V was trimmed by 0 bases and J by 2 bases, leaving 15 bases between them. As DNA, the CDR3 is TGCGCCAGCAGCCAAGATAGGTTGGGGGGGCCCACAGATACGCAGTATTTT. Translation gives CASSQDRLGGPTDTQYF.

This clonotype showed up just a few times. The chain recombines TRBV6-6 with TRBJ2-5; no clear D gene. The V end lost 7 bases, the J end lost 5 bases, and 11 bases lay between the germline ends. Per germline, CDR1 MNHNY and CDR2 SVGAGI (reference sequence). The CDR3 has 12 amino acids. The CDR3 region is CASTNTRETQYF. CDR3 nucleotide sequence: TGTGCCAGCACAAACACGAGGGAGACCCAGTACTTC.

Notes on this clonotype: The junction differs from germline at one of its ends, possibly a read error. The chain couples TRBV6-5 to TRBJ2-6; D not resolved. Per germline, CDR1 MNHEY and CDR2 SVGAGI. CDR3 length equals 17 residues. This CDR3 reads CASCYFAGASGANVLTF. In DNA form, the CDR3 reads TGTGCCAGCTGTTACTTTGCAGGAGCCTCTGGGGCCAACGTCCTGACTTTC.

The table lists this clonotype with a few counts. V and J are TRBV7-2 and TRBJ2-3, with D possibly matching TRBD1 (6 bases). The CDR3 is made up of 16 amino acids. CDR1 and CDR2 from the germline V gene are SGHTA and FQGNSA. V dropped 0 bases and J dropped 3 bases, with 13 bases sitting between them. This CDR3 reads CASSLATGKVTDTQYF. CDR3 nucleotides: TGTGCCAGCAGCTTAGCTACAGGGAAAGTGACAGATACGCAGTATTTT.

The V call is TRBV20-1, the J call TRBJ2-7, with 13 bases that match TRBD2. CDR3 length equals 17 residues. Germline V lookup: CDR1 DFQATT, CDR2 SNEGSKA (reference sequence). The ends lost 5 bases at V and 9 bases at J; junction bases unmatched: 19. The CDR3 region is CSAPSPVGGTSGTAQYF. The DNA for the CDR3 is TGCAGTGCTCCCTCCCCCGTAGGTGGGACTAGCGGGACAGCGCAGTACTTC.

This clonotype has more than one count but fewer than ten. The CDR3 protein is CASSLDSGYQETQYF. CDR3 DNA: TGTGCCAGCAGCTTAGACTCTGGGTACCAAGAGACCCAGTACTTC. The genes are TRBV7-2 and TRBJ2-5; D remains ambiguous. With 1 base removed from V and 0 bases from J, the gap between germline ends came to 9 bases. CDR1 is SGHTA and CDR2 is FQGNSA in the germline V gene. The CDR3 contains 15 residues. The full variable domain, rest sourced from reference TRBV7-2 and TRBJ2-5, is GAGVSQSPSNKVTEKGKDVELRCDPISGHTALYWYRQSLGQGLEFLIYFQGNSAPDKSGLPSDRFSAERTGGSVSTLTIQRTQQEDSAVYLCASSLDSGYQETQYFGPGTRLLVL.

This clonotype was seen at least ten times. V gene TRBV14 combines with J gene TRBJ2-1; D tentatively fits TRBD1 or TRBD2 (7 bases each). V gave up 2 bases and J gave up 7 bases, with 12 bases separating them. CDR3 size: 14 residues. The germline gives CDR1 SGHDN, CDR2 FVKESK. CDR3: CASSQFRGGNEQFF. The CDR3 DNA sequence: TGTGCCAGCAGCCAATTCAGGGGGGGTAATGAGCAGTTCTTC.

A few counts support this clonotype. A junction boundary mismatches the germline segment, possibly from a read error. The J gene is TRBJ2-1, the V gene TRBV10-3; the match to TRBD2 covers 12 bases. This CDR3 spans 14 amino acids. Germline values: CDR1 ENHRY, CDR2 SYGVKD. The CDR3 sequence: CAISAEGTSGSRIF. CDR3 bases: TGTGCCATCAGTGCAGAGGGGACTAGCGGGTCTCGGATCTTC.

The chain is built from TRBV10-3 and TRBJ2-3; D unresolved. Germline-derived CDR1 and CDR2 are ENHRY and SYGVKD. The CDR3 is 13 amino acids. Trimming stripped 4 bases from V and 5 bases from J, with 10 bases between. As DNA, the CDR3 is TGTGCCATCAGTGGCGGATTTCTAGATACGCAGTATTTT. This encodes CAISGGFLDTQYF.

This clonotype was counted many times. V is TRBV29-1 and J is TRBJ2-7, with 7 bases aligning to TRBD2. The germline V gene encodes CDR1 SQVTM and CDR2 ANQGSEA. Trimming removed 3 bases from V and 9 bases from J; junction bases left unmatched: 11. The CDR3 totals 13 residues. CDR3 region: CSVESETSLAQYF. The CDR3 DNA sequence: TGCAGCGTTGAGTCGGAGACTAGCCTGGCGCAGTACTTC.

This sequence joins TRBV13 and TRBJ2-7; tentative D call: TRBD1 (6 bases). Trimming pared 5 bases from V and 0 bases from J, leaving 11 bases between. Germline V CDR1 and CDR2: PRHDT, FYEKMQ (reference sequence). The CDR3 loop spans 14 amino acids. CDR3 nucleotides: TGTGCCAGCAGCCAGGGGCAGGACTCCTACGAGCAGTACTTC. It translates to CASSQGQDSYEQYF.

This clonotype was seen repeatedly, ten times or more. The chain uses TRBV5-1 and TRBJ2-1, with D perhaps TRBD2 (5 bases). The CDR3 has 15 amino acids. Trimming stripped 3 bases from V and 7 bases from J, with 17 bases between. The germline V gene has CDR1 SGHRS and CDR2 YFSETQ. CDR3: CASSSEATGINEQFF. In DNA form, the CDR3 reads TGCGCCAGCAGCTCGGAGGCCACTGGGATAAATGAGCAGTTCTTC.

In its sample, this clonotype was seen a few times. This chain links TRBV12-3 or TRBV12-4 with TRBJ2-7; 8 bases match TRBD2. This CDR3 contains 14 residues. V lost 5 bases, J lost 5 bases, and 8 bases stayed unmatched. CDR3 in amino acids: CASSQMRAGDEQYF. CDR3 DNA: TGTGCCAGCAGTCAAATGAGAGCGGGAGACGAGCAGTACTTC.

This clonotype turned up a few times. The DNA of the CDR3 is TGTGCCAGCAGCCAAGATCGGGACCGCGAGCAGTACTTC. As protein: CASSQDRDREQYF. This chain joins TRBV4-2 and TRBJ2-7, with D perhaps assigned TRBD1 or TRBD2 (5 bases each). Trimming removed 0 bases from V and 6 bases from J, with 9 bases in between. This CDR3 is built from 13 residues. CDR1 is LGHNA, CDR2 YNFKEQ, per germline.

This clonotype was seen at least ten times. The chain is built from TRBV28 and TRBJ2-2; TRBD2 agrees at 13 bases. V gave up 5 bases and J gave up 5 bases; unmatched junction bases: 8. Germline V gene lookup returns CDR1 MDHEN and CDR2 SYDVKM. The CDR3 has 17 amino acids. This CDR3 reads CASSETSGRRITGELFF. The CDR3 bases are TGTGCCAGCAGTGAGACTAGCGGGAGGCGAATAACCGGGGAGCTGTTTTTT.

This clonotype was seen at least ten times. The chain has TRBV12-3 or TRBV12-4 and TRBJ2-2, with 8 bases aligning to TRBD1. V was pared by 6 bases and J by 7 bases, with 7 bases of the junction left unmatched. This CDR3 has 14 amino acids. The CDR3 DNA reads as TGTGCCAGCAGCCCCGGACAGGGTATCGGGGAGCTGTTTTTT. It translates to CASSPGQGIGELFF.

The J gene is TRBJ2-3, the V gene TRBV29-1; D remains unclear. CDR3 length equals 14 residues. Trimming shortened V by 6 bases and J by 0 bases, and 13 bases separated the two germline ends. Germline CDR1 reads SQVTM; CDR2 reads ANQGSEA. Here the CDR3 DNA reads TGCAGCGTAAATGTGGGCGGTAGCACAGATACGCAGTATTTT. Translated: CSVNVGGSTDTQYF.

This clonotype was seen only a few times. This sequence joins TRBV12-3 or TRBV12-4 and TRBJ1-5, with D unclear. This CDR3 has 15 residues. Deletions cut 4 bases from V and 0 bases from J, with 10 bases between. The CDR3 loop reads CASSSSQDSNQPQHF. The CDR3 DNA sequence: TGTGCCAGCAGTTCTAGCCAGGATAGCAATCAGCCCCAGCATTTT.

This clonotype appeared a few times. The chain combines TRBV5-6 with TRBJ2-7; TRBD1 agrees at 8 bases. This CDR3 has 13 residues. The V gene's germline CDR1 is SGHDT and CDR2 YYEEEE. Trimming took 3 bases from V and 4 from J; bases not matched to a gene: 3. CDR3 sequence: CASSWTGRYEQYF. The CDR3 DNA is TGTGCCAGCAGCTGGACAGGGAGGTACGAGCAGTACTTC.

This clonotype was detected many times. This chain connects TRBV6-1 to TRBJ2-1; D is ambiguous. The CDR3 has 14 residues. Trimming removed 6 bases from V and 6 bases from J, with 15 bases in between. CDR1 and CDR2 from the germline V gene are MNHNS and SASEGT. DNA for the CDR3: TGTGCCAGCAGGCCCCTCCTAGTCCTCAATGAGCAGTTCTTC. This translates into CASRPLLVLNEQFF.

The chain combines TRBV5-4 with TRBJ2-5, with 7 positions matching TRBD1. Looked up from germline, CDR1 is SGHNT and CDR2 is YYREEE (reference sequence). V dropped 3 bases and J dropped 5; count of bases not matched to a gene: 4. The CDR3 has 13 amino acids. This chain's CDR3 is CASSYGTVETQYF. The CDR3 coding sequence is TGTGCCAGCAGCTATGGGACAGTGGAGACCCAGTACTTC.

In its sample, this clonotype was seen many times. This chain uses TRBV12-3 or TRBV12-4 with TRBJ2-7; D may be TRBD1 or TRBD2 (6 bases each). The CDR3 totals 14 residues. Trimming took 6 bases from V and 3 from J, leaving 15 bases between them. The CDR3 nucleotides are TGTGCCAGCAGCTCCGGGGGCAGGGGCTACGAGCAGTACTTC. Translating it yields CASSSGGRGYEQYF.

There are a few counts of this clonotype. The chain joins TRBV5-1 to TRBJ2-1, with TRBD2 identical over 11 bases. The CDR3 covers 15 residues. The trim removed 3 bases at V and 6 bases at J, leaving 5 bases unmatched. CDR1 and CDR2 (germline): SGHRS, YFSETQ. The CDR3 DNA follows: TGCGCCAGCAGCTCCACTACTAGCGGGAGCAATGAGCAGTTCTTC. Translated, it gives CASSSTTSGSNEQFF.

The genes are TRBV12-5 and TRBJ2-3; 10 positions agree with TRBD1. CDR1 and CDR2 (germline): LGHNT, FRNRAP. The CDR3 extends over 15 amino acids. The trim removed 6 bases at V and 4 bases at J, leaving 7 bases unmatched. CDR3 protein: CASGTGTGVSDTQYF. DNA of the CDR3: TGTGCTAGTGGAACCGGGACAGGGGTTTCAGATACGCAGTATTTT.

This clonotype was seen a handful of times. The chain combines TRBV6-2 or TRBV6-3 with TRBJ1-5; D possibly corresponds to TRBD1 (6 bases). V was pared by 0 bases and J by 4 bases, with 25 bases between. This CDR3 region has 20 residues. Germline V gene data show CDR1 as MNHEY and CDR2 as SVGEGT. CDR3 coding DNA: TGTGCCAGCAGTTACTCGTTACACGGACAGTTTTCCAGCCAGAATCAGCCCCAGCATTTT. Amino acids: CASSYSLHGQFSSQNQPQHF.

This clonotype has only a few counts. This chain links TRBV14 with TRBJ2-3, with D tentatively TRBD2 (5 bases). The V and J ends lost 3 bases and 3 bases respectively, with 7 bases between them. The CDR3 runs 13 residues. The V gene's germline CDR1 is SGHDN and CDR2 FVKESK. CDR3 sequence reads: CASSQRLTDTQYF. The CDR3 DNA reads as TGTGCCAGCAGCCAGAGACTAACAGATACGCAGTATTTT.

This clonotype came up many times. The gene calls are TRBV10-2 and TRBJ2-3; D uncertain. Germline V gene lookup returns CDR1 WSHSY and CDR2 SAAADI. V was cut by 8 bases and J by 4 bases, with 19 bases left in between. The CDR3 runs 15 residues. The CDR3 DNA reads as TGCGCCAGCTCTAGGGCCGGGCGCAGAGCAGATACGCAGTATTTT. Protein sequence: CASSRAGRRADTQYF.

There are a few counts of this clonotype. The chain employs TRBV20-1 and TRBJ2-3; TRBD1 aligns across 10 bases. The CDR3 contains 17 residues. Germline V CDR1 and CDR2: DFQATT, SNEGSKA (reference sequence). The J segment lost 2 bases and the V segment lost 7 bases, leaving 15 bases of the junction unmatched. CDR3 loop: CSVSQPMGTGVTDTQYF. The DNA of the CDR3 is TGCAGTGTATCCCAGCCGATGGGGACAGGGGTCACAGATACGCAGTATTTT.

The chain recombines TRBV18 with TRBJ1-5; a possible D gene is TRBD1 (5 bases). Germline lookup yields CDR1 KGHSH and CDR2 LQKENI. V lost 0 bases and J 4 bases, leaving 13 bases between the germline ends. The CDR3 loop spans 16 amino acids. CDR3 region: CASSPPGGGTNQPQHF. The CDR3 DNA sequence: TGTGCCAGCTCACCACCGGGGGGGGGAACTAATCAGCCCCAGCATTTT.

Many counts were recorded for this clonotype. The chain links TRBV7-2 to TRBJ2-3; TRBD2 matches 9 bases. The germline V gene has CDR1 SGHTA and CDR2 FQGNSA. The CDR3 is 14 residues long. With 4 bases clipped from V and 4 bases from J, the junction kept 3 bases outside the gene matches. CDR3 DNA sequence: TGTGCCAGCAGCTCGGGACTAGCCCCAGATACGCAGTATTTT. This gives the protein CASSSGLAPDTQYF.